This T cell receptor beta chain was sequenced for a study of resident and recirculating memory T cells in vitiligo. Using immunoSEQ multiplex PCR, the repertoire was profiled, and TCRdb retains in-frame clones only, with some absent. The sample consists of under 200 clones, 60% to 75% of them appearing once. In this sample, this clone turned up once. The source of this sequence is a male donor with vitiligo. The sequenced material came from non-lesional skin. Subset reported: normal-appearing skin under Wood's lamp, at least 2 cm from depigmented macule.

The CDR3 loop reads CASSVRYTGELFF. In DNA form, the CDR3 reads TGTGCCAGCAGTGTACGGTACACCGGGGAGCTGTTTTTT. The chain uses TRBV6-1 and TRBJ2-2; D uncertain. Germline-derived CDR1 and CDR2 are MNHNS and SASEGT. Trimming shortened V by 4 bases and J by 3 bases, and 6 bases separated the two germline ends. The CDR3 loop spans 13 amino acids.